This T cell receptor beta chain was identified during a study of cytomegalovirus exposure and HLA in healthy donors. The PCR had 60 Vbeta and 13 Jbeta primers. Assay: immunoSEQ multiplex PCR; the TCRdb copy retains only in-frame clones and omits some. The data hold some 190,000 clones, with about three quarters observed a single time. Study-level points and caveats: Evidence from a later analysis indicated that most CMV-associated TCR beta chains looked HLA-restricted. Highest at DRB1 and lowest at HLA-C, TCR association rates differed among HLA loci in a later analysis.

Note on this clone: The antigen remains unidentified.

V was cut by 9 bases and J by 2 bases, with 17 bases left in between. The CDR3 sequence is 14 residues long. CDR1 SNHLY and CDR2 FYNNEI come from the germline V gene. The sequence was collected from a man between 18 and 35 years old in good health and CMV-seronegative. The V and J genes are TRBV2 and TRBJ2-7; a weak D match, TRBD1 (7 bases). The source material was PBMCs. CDR3 DNA sequence: TGTGCCAGTGATTCGGACAGGACTACCTACGAGCAGTACTTC. This translates into CASDSDRTTYEQYF.